This T cell receptor (beta chain) was captured by sequencing in a study of sequential checkpoint blockade in melanoma. Profiling relied on immunoSEQ multiplex PCR, and the TCRdb table lists in-frame clones only, not all of them. The data hold about 4,800 clones, with around 73% observed a single time. V was pared by 7 bases and J by 0 bases, with 4 bases of the junction left unmatched. This CDR3 contains 14 residues. Germline V gene sequence: CDR1 SQVTM, CDR2 ANQGSEA. Treatment in this sample: randomized to nivolumab then ipilimumab (arm A) or the reverse (arm B). The specimen comprised CD8+ T cells sorted from blood (inferred from file names), sampled from a patient given nivolumab and ipilimumab in sequence. The chain is built from TRBV29-1 and TRBJ2-5; 11 bases match TRBD2. The receptor comes from a human donor with melanoma. As DNA, the CDR3 is TGCAGCGCCTCACTAGCGGGAGACCAAGAGACCCAGTACTTC. Protein product: CSASLAGDQETQYF.